Shown below are 20 T cell receptor beta chains from a single sample sequenced in a study of blood T cell repertoires in COVID-19. Generated by immunoSEQ multiplex PCR, the TCRdb table keeps only in-frame clones and is missing some. The table has around 250,000 clones, 86% seen once. The sample taken for sequencing was peripheral blood. The receptors were gathered from a woman aged 30 to 39 with active or convalescent COVID-19.

V usage is TRBV3-1 (or the pseudogene TRBV3-2) and J usage is TRBJ2-5, with TRBD2 matching over 13 bases. The V segment lost 4 bases and the J segment 5 bases; nucleotides outside the gene matches: 10. The germline gives CDR1 LGHDT, CDR2 YNNKEL (reference sequence). The CDR3 contains 17 residues. This CDR3 reads CASSLRLAGGLGETQYF. The CDR3 DNA reads as TGTGCCAGCAGCCTGAGACTAGCGGGGGGCCTGGGGGAGACCCAGTACTTC.

This rearrangement joins TRBV7-9 to TRBJ1-2, with 7 bases identical to TRBD1. In germline, CDR1 is SEHNR, CDR2 FQNEAQ (reference sequence). The CDR3 runs to 15 residues. The V segment lost 4 bases and the J segment 3 bases; nucleotides outside the gene matches: 8. CDR3 in amino acids: CASSWPRGTDYGYTF. Written as DNA, the CDR3 is TGTGCCAGCAGCTGGCCCCGGGGGACAGACTATGGCTACACCTTC. Variable domain in full (rest from reference TRBV7-9 and TRBJ1-2): DTGVSQNPRHKITKRGQNVTFRCDPISEHNRLYWYRQTLGQGPEFLTYFQNEAQLEKSRLLSDRFSAERPKGSFSTLEIQRTEQGDSAMYLCASSWPRGTDYGYTFGSGTRLTVV.

The chain joins TRBV4-1 to TRBJ1-2; D gene unclear. This CDR3 region has 13 residues. From germline, CDR1 is MGHRA and CDR2 YSYEKL. V was clipped by 0 bases and J by 8 bases, with 10 bases between them. CDR3 loop: CASSQEAGSGYTF. The CDR3 DNA follows: TGCGCCAGCAGCCAAGAGGCAGGAAGCGGCTACACCTTC.

This sequence joins TRBV27 and TRBJ1-2, with 7 bases that match TRBD1. The germline gives CDR1 MNHEY, CDR2 SMNVEV (reference sequence). J was trimmed by 0 bases and V by 6 bases; bases with no gene match: 7. The CDR3 has 15 amino acids. Here the CDR3 DNA reads TGTGCCAGCAGGGGACAGAGCGCCTCTAACTATGGCTACACCTTC. This encodes CASRGQSASNYGYTF.

The CDR3 sequence is CASSAPGGLNTEAFF. The CDR3 coding sequence is TGTGCCAGCAGCGCCCCAGGGGGGTTGAACACTGAAGCTTTCTTT. The chain carries TRBV9 and TRBJ1-1; 7 nucleotides match TRBD1. V was pared by 3 bases and J by 0 bases, with 5 bases of the junction left unmatched. CDR1 is SGDLS, CDR2 YYNGEE, per germline. The CDR3 totals 15 residues.

This clone has at least ten counts. The CDR3 sequence is CASSYLEGASDEQYF. The DNA of the CDR3 is TGTGCCAGCAGTTACCTAGAGGGGGCGAGCGACGAGCAGTACTTC. The chain carries TRBV6-2 or TRBV6-3 and TRBJ2-7; 7 nucleotides agree with TRBD1. Germline-derived CDR1 and CDR2 are MNHEY and SVGEGT. The CDR3 sequence is 15 residues long. With V trimmed by 2 bases and J by 5 bases, 9 bases remained unmatched.

The chain employs TRBV28 and TRBJ2-5, with TRBD1 matching 7 bases. V lost 9 bases, J lost 2 bases, and 6 bases stayed unmatched. This CDR3 is 13 amino acids long. Germline V gives CDR1 MDHEN, CDR2 SYDVKM. The CDR3 spells CARFDRDQETQYF. The DNA for the CDR3 is TGTGCCAGGTTCGACAGGGATCAAGAGACCCAGTACTTC.

The chain has TRBV5-1 and TRBJ2-3, with TRBD2 matching over 10 bases. Trimming took 4 bases from V and 6 from J; bases not matched to a gene: 14. CDR3 length: 17 residues. Germline loops: CDR1 SGHRS, CDR2 YFSETQ. The CDR3 DNA sequence: TGCGCCAGCAGCGGCAGCGGGGGGGCCAGCTCTGGGGATACGCAGTATTTT. Amino acid sequence: CASSGSGGASSGDTQYF.

The chain carries TRBV7-8 and TRBJ1-1; D call uncertain. Trimming took 3 bases from V and 7 from J, leaving 15 bases between them. The CDR3 extends over 14 amino acids. Germline lookup yields CDR1 SGHVS and CDR2 FQNEAQ. CDR3 bases: TGTGCCAGCAGCTTGGTATCTGCGGCAGTTGAAGCTTTCTTT. Translating gives CASSLVSAAVEAFF.

The J gene is TRBJ2-3, the V gene TRBV21-1; the D call of TRBD1 is as the table states it, not checked on the DNA. TRBV21-1 represents a pseudogene. CDR3 size: 18 residues. The CDR3: CASSKGTGAPQSTDTQYF. In nucleotides, the CDR3 is TGTGCCAGCAGCAAAGGGACAGGGGCGCCACAAAGCACAGATACGCAGTATTTT.

This clone was seen once. The V call is TRBV4-2, the J call TRBJ2-3; the D gene is possibly TRBD2 (6 bases). V dropped 5 bases and J dropped 6 bases, with 15 bases sitting between them. Germline loops: CDR1 LGHNA, CDR2 YNFKEQ. The CDR3 is made up of 14 amino acids. CDR3 in amino acids: CASSRGGAGDTQYF. The CDR3 nucleotides are TGTGCCAGCAGCAGAGGTGGGGCGGGGGATACGCAGTATTTT.

The V call is TRBV6-1, the J call TRBJ2-7; maybe TRBD2 (5 bases). Trimming stripped 2 bases from V and 9 bases from J, with 14 bases between. This CDR3 is 13 amino acids long. Germline CDR1 and CDR2: MNHNS and SASEGT. This CDR3 is CASSELSQGGQYF. In nucleotides, the CDR3 is TGTGCCAGCAGTGAACTAAGCCAAGGAGGGCAGTACTTC.

J is TRBJ2-1 and V is TRBV28; D gene unclear. Per the germline V gene, CDR1 is MDHEN and CDR2 is SYDVKM. The CDR3 runs 16 residues. Trimming shortened V by 3 bases and J by 1 base, and 13 bases separated the two germline ends. The CDR3 DNA reads as TGTGCCAGCAGTTTCTCACGAAGCTATTCCTACAATGAGCAGTTCTTC. Its protein is CASSFSRSYSYNEQFF.

V and J are TRBV7-2 and TRBJ2-5; 11 nucleotides agree with TRBD2. Trimming at V came to 5 bases and at J to 5 bases, leaving 16 bases not matched to a gene. The V gene's germline CDR1 is SGHTA and CDR2 FQGNSA. The CDR3 is 18 residues long. DNA of the CDR3: TGTGCCAGCAGCCCAGTCTGGCTAGCGGGGGGAGGAGGTGAGACCCAGTACTTC. Translating it yields CASSPVWLAGGGGETQYF.

V usage is TRBV6-5 and J usage is TRBJ2-7, with a weak D call TRBD2 (6 bases). CDR1 is MNHEY, CDR2 SVGAGI, per germline. V was cut by 4 bases and J by 4 bases, with 14 bases left in between. This CDR3 has 14 amino acids. CDR3 bases: TGTGCCAGCAGTTCCTCCGGGACTCGTTACGAGCAGTACTTC. Amino acids: CASSSSGTRYEQYF.

This chain links TRBV7-9 with TRBJ2-1, with TRBD2 matching 8 bases. CDR1 and CDR2 (germline): SEHNR, FQNEAQ (reference sequence). The J segment lost 6 bases and the V segment lost 1 base, leaving 5 bases of the junction unmatched. The CDR3 is 15 residues long. The CDR3 nucleotides are TGTGCCAGCAGCTTAGAGGCGGGGGGTGGCAATGAGCAGTTCTTC. Protein product: CASSLEAGGGNEQFF.

The V call is TRBV7-9, the J call TRBJ2-1; D is perhaps TRBD2 (5 bases). Germline V gives CDR1 SEHNR, CDR2 FQNEAQ (reference sequence). Trimming pared 2 bases from V and 5 bases from J, leaving 16 bases between. This CDR3 is built from 16 residues. The chain's CDR3 is CASSLRATPGNNEQFF. The CDR3 DNA follows: TGTGCCAGCAGCTTACGGGCAACCCCCGGGAACAATGAGCAGTTCTTC.

The gene calls are TRBV30 and TRBJ1-3, with a possible D match to TRBD1 (5 bases). Trimming stripped 2 bases from V and 7 bases from J, with 9 bases between. This CDR3 spans 12 amino acids. In germline, CDR1 is GTSNPN, CDR2 SVGIG (reference sequence). The CDR3 region has the DNA TGTGCCTGGAGTTCAGGGCGGAACACCATATATTTT. Translation: CAWSSGRNTIYF.

The rearrangement links TRBV19 to TRBJ2-5; weak D call: TRBD1 (6 bases). The CDR3 totals 12 residues. The germline V gene has CDR1 LNHDA and CDR2 SQIVND (reference sequence). The V and J ends lost 7 bases and 5 bases respectively, with 11 bases between them. The CDR3 is CASNSRGETQYF. The CDR3 DNA reads as TGTGCCAGTAACTCTAGGGGGGAGACCCAGTACTTC.

A note on this clone: Other DNA sequences in the sample encode the same CDR3. The V gene is TRBV5-4, the J gene TRBJ2-7; perhaps TRBD2 as D (6 bases). With 5 bases removed from V and 4 bases from J, the gap between germline ends came to 13 bases. CDR3 length equals 13 residues. Germline CDR1 is SGHNT and CDR2 is YYREEE (reference sequence). This CDR3 reads CASSRGGSYEQYF. For the CDR3, the DNA is TGTGCCAGCAGTCGTGGGGGGTCGTACGAGCAGTACTTC.